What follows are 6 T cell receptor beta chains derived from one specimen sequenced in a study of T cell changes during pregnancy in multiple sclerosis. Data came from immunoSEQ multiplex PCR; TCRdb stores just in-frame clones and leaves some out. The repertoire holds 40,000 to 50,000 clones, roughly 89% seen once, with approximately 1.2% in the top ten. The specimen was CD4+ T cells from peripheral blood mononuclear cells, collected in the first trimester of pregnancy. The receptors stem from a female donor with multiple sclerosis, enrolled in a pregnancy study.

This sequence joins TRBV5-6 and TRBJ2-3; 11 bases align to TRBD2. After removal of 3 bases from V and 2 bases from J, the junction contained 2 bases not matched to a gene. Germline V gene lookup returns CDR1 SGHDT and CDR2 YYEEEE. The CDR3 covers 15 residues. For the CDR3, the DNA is TGTGCCAGCAGCTGGGGACTAGCGGTCACAGATACGCAGTATTTT. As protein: CASSWGLAVTDTQYF.

The CDR3, as DNA: TGTGCTAGTGGTTGGGAGTTCTTGGAGTTCTTC. It specifies CASGWEFLEFF. This sequence joins TRBV12-5 and TRBJ2-1; D might be TRBD2 (5 bases). The germline V gene encodes CDR1 LGHNT and CDR2 FRNRAP. The CDR3 covers 11 residues. Trimming took 4 bases from V and 14 from J, leaving 12 bases between them. Drawing the rest from reference TRBV12-5 and TRBJ2-1, the complete variable domain is DARVTQTPRHKVTEMGQEVTMRCQPILGHNTVFWYRQTMMQGLELLAYFRNRAPLDDSGMPKDRFSAEMPDATLATLKIQPSEPRDSAVYFCASGWEFLEFFGPGTRLTVL.

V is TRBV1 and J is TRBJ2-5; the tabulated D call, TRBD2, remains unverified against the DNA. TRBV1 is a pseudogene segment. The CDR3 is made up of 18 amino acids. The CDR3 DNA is TGCACCAGCAGCCTCTTCGGGGGACTAGCGGGAGGGTTAGAGACCCAGTACTTC. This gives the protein CTSSLFGGLAGGLETQYF.

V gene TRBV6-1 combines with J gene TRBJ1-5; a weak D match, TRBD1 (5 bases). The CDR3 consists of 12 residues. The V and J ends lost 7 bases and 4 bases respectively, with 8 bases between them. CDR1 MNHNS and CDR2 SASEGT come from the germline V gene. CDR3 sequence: CASNPGNQPQHF. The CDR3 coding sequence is TGTGCCAGCAACCCAGGGAATCAGCCCCAGCATTTT.

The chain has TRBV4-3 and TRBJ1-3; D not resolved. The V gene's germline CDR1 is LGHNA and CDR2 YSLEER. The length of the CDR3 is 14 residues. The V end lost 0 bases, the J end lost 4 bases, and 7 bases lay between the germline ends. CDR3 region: CASSQDFQGNTIYF. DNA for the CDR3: TGCGCCAGCAGCCAAGATTTTCAAGGAAACACCATATATTTT.

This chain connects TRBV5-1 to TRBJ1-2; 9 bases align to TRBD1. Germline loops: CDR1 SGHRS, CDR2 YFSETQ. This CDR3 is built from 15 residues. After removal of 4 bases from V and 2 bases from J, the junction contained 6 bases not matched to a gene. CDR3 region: CASSTQTGGNYGYTF. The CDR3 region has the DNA TGCGCCAGCAGCACCCAGACAGGGGGGAACTATGGCTACACCTTC.